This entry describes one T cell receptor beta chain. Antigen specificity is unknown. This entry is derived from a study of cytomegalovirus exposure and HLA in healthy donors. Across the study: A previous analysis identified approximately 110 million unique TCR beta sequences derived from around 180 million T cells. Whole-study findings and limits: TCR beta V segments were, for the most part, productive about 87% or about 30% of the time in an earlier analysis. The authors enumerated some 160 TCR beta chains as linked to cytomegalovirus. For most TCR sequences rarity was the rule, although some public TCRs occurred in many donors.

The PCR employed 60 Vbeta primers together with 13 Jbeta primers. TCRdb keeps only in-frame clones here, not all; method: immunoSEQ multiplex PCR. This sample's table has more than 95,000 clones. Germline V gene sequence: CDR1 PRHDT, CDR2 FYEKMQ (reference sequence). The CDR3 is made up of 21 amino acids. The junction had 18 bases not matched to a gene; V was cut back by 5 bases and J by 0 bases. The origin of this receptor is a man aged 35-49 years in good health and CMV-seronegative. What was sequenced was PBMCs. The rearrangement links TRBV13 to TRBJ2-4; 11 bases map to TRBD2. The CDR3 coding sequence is TGTGCCAGCAGCCCCCGCCTGGGACTAGCGGAGGGTCAGAGAGCCAAAAACATTCAGTACTTC. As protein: CASSPRLGLAEGQRAKNIQYF.